Below, 6 T cell receptor beta chains from the same sample are listed, as sequenced in a study of cytomegalovirus exposure and HLA in healthy donors. Vbeta (60) and Jbeta (13) primers were used in the PCR. Produced via immunoSEQ multiplex PCR; TCRdb's table is partial and in-frame only. This table holds approximately 170,000 clones, over 70% found once. Material: PBMCs. Receptor source: a male donor in good health and CMV-seropositive.

The rearrangement uses TRBV5-1 and TRBJ2-7; 10 nucleotides agree with TRBD2. Germline CDR1 reads SGHRS; CDR2 reads YFSETQ. The CDR3 sequence is 14 residues long. V lost 5 bases and J lost 0; bases outside the gene matches: 2. The DNA of the CDR3 is TGCGCCAGCAGATTAGCGGGGGGCTCCTACGAGCAGTACTTC. Amino acid sequence: CASRLAGGSYEQYF.

This chain uses TRBV2 with TRBJ2-5; 9 positions match TRBD1. Germline CDR1 and CDR2: SNHLY and FYNNEI. Trimming at V came to 4 bases and at J to 13 bases, leaving 13 bases not matched to a gene. There are 14 residues in the CDR3. CDR3 DNA: TGTGCCAGCAGTGTGGTGGCCGGGACAGGGTCTCCGTACTTC. Protein: CASSVVAGTGSPYF.

The genes are TRBV30 and TRBJ2-7; D gene unclear. The V end lost 5 bases, the J end lost 1 base, and 15 bases lay between the germline ends. The CDR3 is 14 amino acids. Germline V gene sequence: CDR1 GTSNPN, CDR2 SVGIG (reference sequence). The CDR3, as DNA: TGTGCCTGGGCCCGAACGACTCATTCCTACGAGCAGTACTTC. This sequence encodes CAWARTTHSYEQYF.

V usage is TRBV12-5 and J usage is TRBJ1-1; TRBD1 aligns across 9 bases. V was pared by 0 bases and J by 1 base, with 6 bases of the junction left unmatched. There are 17 residues in the CDR3. Germline CDR1 LGHNT, CDR2 FRNRAP. The CDR3 DNA sequence: TGTGCTAGTGGTTTGGTTCGGACAGGGGCAAAGAACACTGAAGCTTTCTTT. Encoded protein: CASGLVRTGAKNTEAFF.

The J gene is TRBJ1-4, the V gene TRBV6-1; the D gene is possibly TRBD1 (5 bases). CDR1 MNHNS and CDR2 SASEGT come from the germline V gene. The germline V and J ends were trimmed by 4 bases and 6 bases, with 15 bases remaining between them. The CDR3 runs to 15 residues. The CDR3 coding sequence is TGTGCCAGCAGTGGCGGGGCAGGGTGGTATGAAAAACTGTTTTTT. This codes for CASSGGAGWYEKLFF.

The chain joins TRBV30 to TRBJ2-3; the match to TRBD1 covers 11 bases. Per the germline V gene, CDR1 is GTSNPN and CDR2 is SVGIG (reference sequence). The CDR3 extends over 15 amino acids. V was pared by 6 bases and J by 5 bases, with 10 bases of the junction left unmatched. Here the CDR3 reads CACHRDRGGGDTQYF. The CDR3 bases are TGTGCCTGCCACCGGGACAGGGGGGGAGGAGATACGCAGTATTTT.